What follows are 3 T cell receptor beta chains derived from one specimen sequenced in a study of blood T cells in healthy people across ages. Next came a second PCR, run for about 7 to 12 cycles, which used a sample-barcoded 5' primer along with a J-beta primer mix. TCRdb ran MiXCR on the 5' RACE reads and lists one entry per CDR3 protein. The sample contains about 1.7 million distinct CDR3 sequences, 25% to 30% of which appear only once. Sample: blood. These TCRs come from a woman aged 30 to 39 in good health.

This chain joins TRBV29-1 and TRBJ2-2; 7 bases are a match to TRBD1. Losses at the gene ends were 4 bases for V and 4 bases for J; bases not matched to a gene: 15. The CDR3 runs to 17 residues. Germline V lookup: CDR1 SQVTM, CDR2 ANQGSEA. The CDR3 region is CSVAGQGVKTGTGELFF. In DNA, the CDR3 is TGCAGCGTTGCAGGGCAGGGGGTCAAAACAGGCACCGGGGAGCTGTTTTTT.

The chain couples TRBV11-2 to TRBJ2-4, with TRBD2 identical over 7 bases. The DNA end is more similar to TRBJ2-7, so the J call may be wrong. The CDR3 is made up of 16 amino acids. Germline values: CDR1 SGHAT, CDR2 FQNNGV. The CDR3 coding sequence is TGTGCCAGCAGCTTAAGGCCTAGCGGAATTGGCAACGAGCAGTACTTC. It specifies CASSLRPSGIGNEQYF.

This clonotype was recorded a few times. CDR3 bases: TGCAGCGTTGACCGGGATGTCAATGAGCAGTTCTTC. This codes for CSVDRDVNEQFF. The rearrangement uses TRBV29-1 and TRBJ2-1; D might be TRBD2 (5 bases). V was cut by 3 bases and J by 6 bases, with 9 bases left in between. The length of the CDR3 is 12 residues. CDR1 and CDR2 from the germline V gene are SQVTM and ANQGSEA.